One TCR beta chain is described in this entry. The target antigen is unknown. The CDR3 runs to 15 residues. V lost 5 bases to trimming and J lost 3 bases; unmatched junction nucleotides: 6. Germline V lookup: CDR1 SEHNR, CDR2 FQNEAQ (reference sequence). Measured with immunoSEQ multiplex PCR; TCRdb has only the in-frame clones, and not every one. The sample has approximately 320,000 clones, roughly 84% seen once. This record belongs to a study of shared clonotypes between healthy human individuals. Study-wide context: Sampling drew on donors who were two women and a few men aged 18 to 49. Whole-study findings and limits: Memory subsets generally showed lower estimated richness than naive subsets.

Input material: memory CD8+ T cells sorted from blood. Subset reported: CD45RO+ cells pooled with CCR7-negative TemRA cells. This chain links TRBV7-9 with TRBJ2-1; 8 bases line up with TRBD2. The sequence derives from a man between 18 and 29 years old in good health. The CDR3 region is CASSTERGYYNEQFF. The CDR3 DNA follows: TGTGCCAGCAGCACCGAGCGGGGGTACTACAATGAGCAGTTCTTC. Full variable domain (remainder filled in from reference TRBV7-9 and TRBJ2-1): DTGVSQNPRHKITKRGQNVTFRCDPISEHNRLYWYRQTLGQGPEFLTYFQNEAQLEKSRLLSDRFSAERPKGSFSTLEIQRTEQGDSAMYLCASSTERGYYNEQFFGPGTRLTVL.